These 27 T cell receptor beta chains originate from one sample sequenced in a study of shared clonotypes between healthy human individuals. The table came from immunoSEQ multiplex PCR; TCRdb's copy has only in-frame clones and leaves some out. The sample shows some 600,000 clones, around 96% of them seen only once. Naive CD8 cells were CD45RO-negative, positively selected for CCR7, excluding terminally differentiated effector memory CD45RA+ cells. Input material: naive CD8+ T cells sorted from blood. The receptors shown here come from a woman aged 30 to 39 in good health.

The chain uses TRBV27 and TRBJ2-7; possibly TRBD2 for D (6 bases). Looked up from germline, CDR1 is MNHEY and CDR2 is SMNVEV (reference sequence). The CDR3 has 14 residues. V lost 2 bases to trimming and J lost 5 bases, with 13 bases between them. The CDR3 DNA is TGTGCCAGCAGTTTACCCGGGAGAGCCCACGAGCAGTACTTC. Translated: CASSLPGRAHEQYF.

This chain uses TRBV19 with TRBJ2-5; 10 positions match TRBD2. The last part of the DNA fits TRBJ2-7 better; the J call may be wrong. The CDR3 spans 16 residues. CDR1 and CDR2 from the germline V gene are LNHDA and SQIVND (reference sequence). The chain's CDR3 is CASSGGLASAIYEQYF. The CDR3 DNA follows: TGTGCCAGTAGTGGGGGACTAGCGTCCGCTATCTACGAGCAGTACTTC.

V usage is TRBV27 and J usage is TRBJ1-1, with TRBD1 as a possible D gene (6 bases). This CDR3 is built from 13 residues. Germline loops: CDR1 MNHEY, CDR2 SMNVEV (reference sequence). Trimming took off 4 bases at V and 6 bases at J, with 12 bases between the two ends. The CDR3, as DNA: TGTGCCAGCAGTTCCACTGACAGGTCTGAAGCTTTCTTT. It encodes CASSSTDRSEAFF.

The chain has TRBV9 and TRBJ1-2; possibly TRBD1 for D (6 bases). The CDR3 has 15 residues. Trimming shortened V by 0 bases and J by 2 bases, and 11 bases separated the two germline ends. The germline V gene encodes CDR1 SGDLS and CDR2 YYNGEE. The CDR3 loop is CASSVGAGQNYGYTF. The DNA of the CDR3 is TGTGCCAGCAGCGTAGGCGCCGGACAGAACTATGGCTACACCTTC. Drawing the rest from reference TRBV9 and TRBJ1-2, the complete variable domain is DSGVTQTPKHLITATGQRVTLRCSPRSGDLSVYWYQQSLDQGLQFLIQYYNGEERAKGNILERFSAQQFPDLHSELNLSSLELGDSALYFCASSVGAGQNYGYTFGSGTRLTVV.

This clone is a singleton in its sample. The chain is built from TRBV7-9 and TRBJ2-2; 7 bases match TRBD2. The CDR3 sequence is 12 residues long. Germline V gives CDR1 SEHNR, CDR2 FQNEAQ (reference sequence). Trimming took 11 bases from V and 3 from J; bases not matched to a gene: 3. CDR3 nucleotide sequence: TGTGCCCCCGGGGGGTACACCGGGGAGCTGTTTTTT. Its protein is CAPGGYTGELFF.

The rearrangement joins TRBV30 to TRBJ2-1; D is ambiguous. Germline CDR1 is GTSNPN and CDR2 is SVGIG (reference sequence). Trimming shortened V by 3 bases and J by 0 bases, and 15 bases separated the two germline ends. The CDR3 totals 16 residues. For the CDR3, the DNA is TGTGCCTGGAGGGACCGGACGTACGACTCCTACAATGAGCAGTTCTTC. Its translation: CAWRDRTYDSYNEQFF.

The chain employs TRBV27 and TRBJ2-7; D unclear. Trimming removed 3 bases at V and 6 bases at J, with 12 bases between. The CDR3 contains 13 residues. Looked up from germline, CDR1 is MNHEY and CDR2 is SMNVEV (reference sequence). CDR3 DNA sequence: TGTGCCAGCAGTTTTGTTTCAGGCCCCGAGCAGTACTTC. Residues: CASSFVSGPEQYF.

J is TRBJ2-7 and V is TRBV9, with D possibly being TRBD2 (6 bases). V shed 3 bases and J shed 2 bases, with 18 bases lying between them. CDR3 length equals 16 residues. Germline-derived CDR1 and CDR2 are SGDLS and YYNGEE. The CDR3 bases are TGTGCCAGCAGCGCAAATCGGGGAGGCAAAGCCTACGAGCAGTACTTC. Its protein is CASSANRGGKAYEQYF.

The genes are TRBV29-1 and TRBJ2-1; no clear D gene. This CDR3 has 15 residues. Germline lookup yields CDR1 SQVTM and CDR2 ANQGSEA. With 4 bases removed from V and 0 bases from J, the gap between germline ends came to 13 bases. CDR3 sequence reads: CSVALWRSSYNEQFF. In DNA form, the CDR3 reads TGCAGCGTTGCGTTGTGGCGGAGCTCCTACAATGAGCAGTTCTTC.

The chain joins TRBV27 to TRBJ2-1; TRBD2 aligns across 7 bases. The CDR3 totals 16 residues. CDR1 MNHEY and CDR2 SMNVEV come from the germline V gene (reference sequence). V gave up 4 bases and J gave up 9 bases; unmatched junction bases: 15. CDR3: CASSWGAGRVFGEQFF. The CDR3 region has the DNA TGTGCCAGCAGTTGGGGAGCGGGAAGGGTCTTTGGTGAGCAGTTCTTC.

This chain uses TRBV9 with TRBJ2-1, with 7 bases lining up with TRBD2. The germline gives CDR1 SGDLS, CDR2 YYNGEE. The CDR3 has 16 residues. J lost 12 bases, V lost 2 bases, and 17 bases had no gene match. CDR3 nucleotide sequence: TGTGCCAGCAGCGTCTTCCCCGGGACTACCCTTTACGGGCAGTTCTTC. Translated: CASSVFPGTTLYGQFF.

This chain links TRBV5-6 with TRBJ2-7; 13 bases match TRBD2. The V and J ends lost 4 bases and 3 bases, in that order; junction bases with no gene match: 7. CDR3 length equals 16 residues. The germline gives CDR1 SGHDT, CDR2 YYEEEE. The CDR3 loop reads CASSPGLAGVLYEQYF. The CDR3 bases are TGTGCCAGCAGCCCCGGACTAGCGGGAGTACTCTACGAGCAGTACTTC.

This clone was counted between two and nine times. This sample also contains other DNA sequences that code for the same CDR3. This rearrangement joins TRBV6-5 to TRBJ2-2; no firm D call. The CDR3 has 14 amino acids. Trimming took 2 bases from V and 0 from J, leaving 4 bases between them. From germline, CDR1 is MNHEY and CDR2 SVGAGI. Here the CDR3 reads CASSYGANTGELFF. As DNA, the CDR3 is TGTGCCAGCAGTTACGGAGCGAACACCGGGGAGCTGTTTTTT.

This clone was recorded once. The V and J genes are TRBV28 and TRBJ2-1; 7 nucleotides line up with TRBD1. The CDR3 is made up of 16 amino acids. Per the germline V gene, CDR1 is MDHEN and CDR2 is SYDVKM. Trimming removed 5 bases from V and 3 bases from J; junction bases left unmatched: 10. Written as DNA, the CDR3 is TGTGCCAGCAGTCCTCGACAGGGTGGGGACTACAATGAGCAGTTCTTC. This sequence encodes CASSPRQGGDYNEQFF.

The chain has TRBV5-1 and TRBJ2-2; D possibly corresponds to TRBD1 (5 bases). The CDR3 loop spans 15 amino acids. V was shortened by 2 bases and J by 3 bases, with 11 bases between the two germline ends. Germline V CDR1 and CDR2: SGHRS, YFSETQ. CDR3 protein: CASSLWQGDTGELFF. DNA for the CDR3: TGCGCCAGCAGCTTATGGCAGGGCGACACCGGGGAGCTGTTTTTT. Together with reference TRBV5-1 and TRBJ2-2, the CDR3 gives the full variable domain: KAGVTQTPRYLIKTRGQQVTLSCSPISGHRSVSWYQQTPGQGLQFLFEYFSETQRNKGNFPGRFSGRQFSNSRSEMNVSTLELGDSALYLCASSLWQGDTGELFFGEGSRLTVL.

The V call is TRBV28, the J call TRBJ2-1, with 9 bases identical to TRBD2. The germline CDR1 and CDR2 sequences are MDHEN and SYDVKM. This CDR3 has 15 residues. The J segment lost 4 bases and the V segment lost 3 bases, leaving 4 bases of the junction unmatched. The CDR3 DNA is TGTGCCAGCAGTTTCTCAGCGGGAGGTTACAATGAGCAGTTCTTC. Amino acid sequence: CASSFSAGGYNEQFF. Complete variable domain (other parts from reference TRBV28 and TRBJ2-1): DVKVTQSSRYLVKRTGEKVFLECVQDMDHENMFWYRQDPGLGLRLIYFSYDVKMKEKGDIPEGYSVSREKKERFSLILESASTNQTSMYLCASSFSAGGYNEQFFGPGTRLTVL.

The chain uses TRBV2 and TRBJ2-1, with D unclear. Trimming removed 5 bases from V and 9 bases from J, with 11 bases in between. CDR3 length: 12 residues. CDR1 and CDR2 from the germline V gene are SNHLY and FYNNEI. This chain's CDR3 is CASSQGRSEQFF. As DNA, the CDR3 is TGTGCCAGCAGTCAAGGGCGTAGTGAGCAGTTCTTC.

The V and J genes are TRBV14 and TRBJ2-3; D not certain. Trimming took 3 bases from V and 1 from J, leaving 11 bases between them. Germline V CDR1 and CDR2: SGHDN, FVKESK. The CDR3 is 15 residues long. The CDR3 is CASSHSVPGTDTQYF. CDR3 DNA sequence: TGTGCCAGCAGCCACTCAGTTCCTGGCACAGATACGCAGTATTTT.

The chain uses TRBV28 and TRBJ1-5; 7 bases map to TRBD1. Germline values: CDR1 MDHEN, CDR2 SYDVKM. Germline trimming cut 5 bases from V and 6 bases from J; bases unmatched to any gene: 4. The CDR3 covers 13 residues. The CDR3, as DNA: TGTGCCAGCAGTCGACAGGGACCTCAGCCCCAGCATTTT. Its translation: CASSRQGPQPQHF.

J is TRBJ1-1 and V is TRBV27; D is perhaps TRBD1 (5 bases). Germline V gene data show CDR1 as MNHEY and CDR2 as SMNVEV (reference sequence). This CDR3 is built from 17 residues. Trimming removed 0 bases at V and 4 bases at J, with 18 bases between. In nucleotides, the CDR3 is TGTGCCAGCAGTTTATCGTCCGGGACGGAACCACTCACTGAAGCTTTCTTT. Translation gives CASSLSSGTEPLTEAFF.

The gene calls are TRBV19 and TRBJ1-6, with D maybe TRBD1 (6 bases). Between the trimmed V and J ends, which lost 5 bases and 10 bases, there was a span of 18 bases. The CDR3 is 15 amino acids. Looked up from germline, CDR1 is LNHDA and CDR2 is SQIVND (reference sequence). The CDR3 is CASSQIQGANSPLHF. In DNA, the CDR3 is TGTGCCAGTAGTCAGATACAGGGTGCGAACTCACCCCTCCACTTT.

This chain connects TRBV11-1 to TRBJ2-3, with 10 nucleotides matching TRBD2. The V and J ends lost 0 bases and 7 bases, in that order; junction bases with no gene match: 7. The CDR3 contains 16 residues. CDR1 and CDR2 (germline): SGHAT, FQDESV (reference sequence). CDR3 DNA sequence: TGTGCCAGCAGCTTAGCGGGAGCGGGAGGGCCGCATACGCAGTATTTT. Translating it yields CASSLAGAGGPHTQYF.

This chain links TRBV5-1 with TRBJ1-1; tentative D call: TRBD1 (6 bases). V was clipped by 4 bases and J by 1 base, with 20 bases between them. Germline lookup yields CDR1 SGHRS and CDR2 YFSETQ. There are 17 residues in the CDR3. The CDR3 coding sequence is TGCGCCAGCAGCCCCAGGGGTCTGTTAGGGACGAACACTGAAGCTTTCTTT. Its translation is CASSPRGLLGTNTEAFF.

This clone was seen a few times. In DNA, the CDR3 is TGTGCCAGCAGGCACGGACTAGCGGGACAAGAGACCCAGTACTTC. This codes for CASRHGLAGQETQYF. The V call is TRBV4-2, the J call TRBJ2-5, with 12 bases lining up with TRBD2. This CDR3 is built from 15 residues. CDR1 and CDR2 from the germline V gene are LGHNA and YNFKEQ. With V trimmed by 6 bases and J by 2 bases, 4 bases remained unmatched.

This clone has at least ten counts. The chain uses TRBV6-1 and TRBJ1-1; D is unclear. Trimming took 10 bases from V and 3 from J, leaving 9 bases between them. This CDR3 has 11 residues. Germline-derived CDR1 and CDR2 are MNHNS and SASEGT. The CDR3 DNA is TGTGCCATGCTGATGGACACTGAAGCTTTCTTT. It yields the protein CAMLMDTEAFF.

The chain is built from TRBV4-1 and TRBJ2-2; possible D gene TRBD1, 5 bases. Trimming removed 3 bases from V and 1 base from J, with 15 bases in between. The length of the CDR3 is 17 residues. CDR1 is MGHRA and CDR2 is YSYEKL in the germline V gene. The CDR3 spells CASSHPLRDRNTGELFF. The CDR3 DNA sequence: TGCGCCAGCAGCCACCCCCTCAGGGATCGGAACACCGGGGAGCTGTTTTTT.

The rearrangement uses TRBV9 and TRBJ2-1; either TRBD1 or TRBD2 may fit D (5 bases each). Germline lookup yields CDR1 SGDLS and CDR2 YYNGEE. This CDR3 comprises 15 residues. V was clipped by 0 bases and J by 6 bases, with 13 bases between them. The CDR3 loop reads CASSVDTGLSNEQFF. For the CDR3, the DNA is TGTGCCAGCAGCGTAGATACGGGGCTGAGCAATGAGCAGTTCTTC. The full variable domain, completed using reference TRBV9 and TRBJ2-1, is DSGVTQTPKHLITATGQRVTLRCSPRSGDLSVYWYQQSLDQGLQFLIQYYNGEERAKGNILERFSAQQFPDLHSELNLSSLELGDSALYFCASSVDTGLSNEQFFGPGTRLTVL.